This TCR beta chain is from a study of STAT5B mutations in CD4+ large granular lymphocyte leukemia (dated by TCRdb to 2022 to 2024). Turning to the overall study: Among the healthy controls, the CDR3 'QG' motif was associated with a particular HLA allele. Flow cytometry on FACSCanto II or FACSVerse showed that the purified fractions were more than 95% pure among lymphocytes. The study compared the TCRbeta repertoires of patients with CD4+ T-cell large granular lymphocyte leukemia against the TCRbeta repertoires of healthy blood donors. The study at large found these results: Main leukemic clonotypes were private to each patient, although approximately 25% of the main leukemic clonotypes were found at low frequency in the non-leukemic repertoires of other patients. Compared with healthy CD4+ repertoires, CD4-sorted patient repertoires appeared more clonal, and this difference remained even after the putative leukemic clones were removed. The data were not HLA-matched, and the relatively small sample size could explain the higher clonality seen in CD4+ compared with CD8+ T-LGLL. Enrichment of TRBV06-family usage was observed among the top patient clones (8/27) relative to healthy controls (2/35).

TCRbeta rearrangements were sequenced from genomic DNA using the immunoSEQ assay at survey resolution. The paper's data handling went like this. A lowest detectable productive clonotype frequency of 2.59 x 10-5 was observed in the TCR sequencing data. Analyses included only productive TCRbeta rearrangements, meaning complete and in-frame sequences. Clonality for each sample was calculated as Simpson clonality in the immunoSEQ Analyzer version 3.0. Clones were binned by frequency as very rare, small, medium, large (1-20%) or hyperexpanded (>20%). Generation probabilities were estimated with OLGA 1.2.3, V-gene circos plots were made with VDJtools, specificities were searched in VDJdb, and CDR3 motifs were identified with GLIPH. TCRdb re-hosts the immuneACCESS table, in-frame sequences only. Its copies lack some clones; in the studies checked, an unresolved V gene accounts for under half of them, and the cause for the rest is not known. V, J and clone size were drawn from that table, and D and trimming were deduced from the DNA. The sample table lists tens of thousands of clones, about 78% of them with a count of one. The biggest ten clones account for about 0.6% of the sample.

Per the germline V gene, SNHLY is the CDR1 and FYNNEI is the CDR2. V is cut by 6 bases and J by 1 base, and the space between the germline ends is 9 bases. Spanning cysteine to phenylalanine, the CDR3 consists of 14 amino acids. The kept DNA is CDR3 alone, 42 bases in frame from the first base. Buffy coats from 35 to 40 blood donors, supplied by the Finnish Red Cross blood service, were used as healthy controls. All TCR-sequenced material derived from peripheral blood: patient blood samples and healthy donor buffy coats. Ficoll-Hypaque gradient centrifugation was used to isolate peripheral blood mononuclear cells. CD4+ cells were magnetically purified from the buffy coats of healthy controls. The Gentra Puregene Cell and Tissue kit was used to extract genomic DNA, and a Qubit 2.0 fluorometer was used to measure the amount of genomic DNA. Note on this clone: This receptor's antigen is unknown. Per-base qualities were not stored, and no clone one base away is much larger.

The V and J genes are TRBV2 and TRBJ2-2; a tentative D call is TRBD1 (5 bases match). The sequenced sample was CD4+ T cells from blood buffy coats. The source is a human donor in good health. The DNA reads TGTGCCAGCAGAACGGACAAGAACACCGGGGAGCTGTTTTTT. The translation is CASRTDKNTGELFF.